This TCR beta chain was obtained from a study of Tregs in tolerant kidney transplant recipients. General study results and limits: Biological reproducibility was not directly addressed in this study. Activated donor B cell expansion appeared to reveal the most relevant donor-specific TCRbeta repertoire.

Remarks on this clone: Its target is unknown.

The CDR3 contains 14 residues. V lost 7 bases to trimming and J lost 4 bases; unmatched junction nucleotides: 7. Per the germline V gene, CDR1 is LNHDA and CDR2 is SQIVND (reference sequence). Produced via immunoSEQ multiplex PCR; TCRdb's table is partial and in-frame only. The sample contains about 240,000 clones, approximately 84% of which appear only once. Material: CD4+ T cells from blood. The chain employs TRBV19 and TRBJ1-5; TRBD1 aligns across 7 bases. The clonotype originates from a human donor in good health. This CDR3 is CASTEGQNNQPQHF. Here the CDR3 DNA reads TGTGCCAGTACCGAGGGACAGAATAATCAGCCCCAGCATTTT.